Listed here are 28 T cell receptor beta chains from one sample, sequenced in a study of CD8+CD57+ T cells in acquired aplastic anemia. By flow cytometry, patients selected for sequencing had shown an expansion of CD8+CD57+ cells. Using genomic DNA as the template, TCR beta VDJ and CDR3 profiling was carried out. Using its own MiXCR run on the reads, TCRdb lists one record per CDR3 protein. The top ten hold 2.5% to 4% of the sample, which has 150,000 or so distinct CDR3 sequences, 40% to 55% seen once. Sequencing used sorted CD4+, CD8+, or CD8+CD57+ T cells (not recorded which) from PBMCs. These receptors were taken from a human donor with aplastic anemia.

J is TRBJ2-6 and V is TRBV19; D gene unclear. Trimming took off 4 bases at V and 4 bases at J, with 11 bases between the two ends. The CDR3 has 15 residues. Per germline, CDR1 LNHDA and CDR2 SQIVND (reference sequence). The CDR3 reads CASSTTRTGANVLTF. DNA for the CDR3: TGTGCCAGTAGTACCACAAGGACCGGGGCCAACGTCCTGACTTTC.

This chain links TRBV15 with TRBJ2-7; 8 bases align to TRBD1. Trimming took 6 bases from V and 4 from J; bases not matched to a gene: 8. CDR1 LNHNV and CDR2 YYDKDF come from the germline V gene (reference sequence). The CDR3 contains 14 residues. The DNA of the CDR3 is TGTGCCACCAGAAGACAGGGGACGGATTACGAGCAGTACTTC. This translates into CATRRQGTDYEQYF.

The sample holds many counts of this clonotype. For the CDR3, the DNA is TGTGCCAGCAAAGGAGACAGGGATCGGCCCCAGCATTTT. Translated, it gives CASKGDRDRPQHF. The V and J genes are TRBV2 and TRBJ1-5; 7 bases map to TRBD1. The CDR3 loop spans 13 amino acids. With 7 bases clipped from V and 9 bases from J, the junction kept 9 bases outside the gene matches. Germline CDR1 reads SNHLY; CDR2 reads FYNNEI.

This clonotype was observed at least ten times. The chain joins TRBV12-3 or TRBV12-4 to TRBJ2-5; D may be TRBD1 (5 bases). The CDR3 runs 12 residues. V was pared by 6 bases and J by 4 bases, with 9 bases between. The CDR3 is CASSSTVETQYF. The CDR3 DNA reads as TGTGCCAGCAGCTCGACAGTAGAGACCCAGTACTTC.

This clonotype occurred many times. The genes are TRBV19 and TRBJ1-1; TRBD1 matches at 12 bases. The CDR3 consists of 15 residues. With V trimmed by 3 bases and J by 10 bases, 9 bases remained unmatched. Germline values: CDR1 LNHDA, CDR2 SQIVND (reference sequence). The chain's CDR3 is CASSMGGDRGPGAFF. The CDR3 DNA reads TGTGCCAGTAGTATGGGCGGGGACAGGGGGCCGGGAGCTTTCTTT.

As regards this clonotype: This could be a read error, since a much larger clone is one nucleotide away. The conserved phenylalanine or tryptophan is not found at the CDR3 terminus, so this likely reflects a read error. The gene calls are TRBV6-1 and TRBJ2-7; TRBD2 matches 8 bases. With 6 bases clipped from V and 3 bases from J, the junction kept 4 bases outside the gene matches. Germline CDR1 MNHNS, CDR2 SASEGT. This CDR3 is built from 13 residues. The DNA of the CDR3 is TGTGCCAGCAGCCTCGGGACTAGCTACGAGCAGTACGCC. Protein product: CASSLGTSYEQYA.

This clonotype occurred many times. The V and J genes are TRBV2 and TRBJ1-3, with TRBD1 as a possible D gene (6 bases). Deletions cut 6 bases from V and 0 bases from J, with 12 bases between. Germline V gives CDR1 SNHLY, CDR2 FYNNEI. This CDR3 contains 15 residues. CDR3 in amino acids: CASSRRGPSGNTIYF. CDR3 in DNA: TGTGCCAGCAGCCGCCGGGGGCCCTCTGGAAACACCATATATTTT.

In this sample, this clonotype turned up many times. The chain employs TRBV18 and TRBJ2-1; 7 bases are shared with TRBD2. The V and J ends lost 2 bases and 9 bases, in that order; junction bases with no gene match: 7. Germline V CDR1 and CDR2: KGHSH, LQKENI. The CDR3 spans 14 residues. The CDR3 DNA sequence: TGTGCCAGCTCACCAATGGCGGGAGAAGGTGAGCAGTTCTTC. Protein product: CASSPMAGEGEQFF.

On this clonotype itself: Since a much larger clone is just one base distant, this may be a read error. J is TRBJ1-3 and V is TRBV5-6, with D possibly being TRBD1 (6 bases). The CDR3 has 16 amino acids. Germline loops: CDR1 SGHDT, CDR2 YYEEEE. The CDR3 sequence: CAGSSSTRGHGNTIYF. The CDR3 region has the DNA TGTGCCGGCAGCTCTTCGACACGGGGGCACGGAAACACCATATATTTT. Together with reference TRBV5-6 and TRBJ1-3, the CDR3 gives the full variable domain: DAGVTQSPTHLIKTRGQQVTLRCSPKSGHDTVSWYQQALGQGPQFIFQYYEEEERQRGNFPDRFSGHQFPNYSSELNVNALLLGDSALYLCAGSSSTRGHGNTIYFGEGSWLTVV.

The rearrangement joins TRBV11-1 to TRBJ2-7; 8 bases are shared with TRBD1. J was trimmed by 1 base and V by 4 bases; bases with no gene match: 9. Looked up from germline, CDR1 is SGHAT and CDR2 is FQDESV (reference sequence). CDR3 length equals 16 residues. The CDR3 loop reads CASSSNRDRLSYEQYF. The CDR3 nucleotides are TGTGCCAGCAGCTCCAACCGGGACAGGCTTTCCTACGAGCAGTACTTC. The full variable domain, in which reference TRBV11-1 and TRBJ2-7 provide the parts outside the CDR3, is EAEVAQSPRYKITEKSQAVAFWCDPISGHATLYWYRQILGQGPELLVQFQDESVVDDSQLPKDRFSAERLKGVDSTLKIQPAELGDSAMYLCASSSNRDRLSYEQYFGPGTRLTVT.

The chain's CDR3 is CSVEEGLQTF. CDR3 in DNA: TGCAGCGTTGAGGAAGGACTCCAGACCTTC. The rearrangement links TRBV29-1 to TRBJ1-2; D is ambiguous. V gave up 3 bases and J gave up 14 bases, with 13 bases separating them. In germline, CDR1 is SQVTM, CDR2 ANQGSEA. This CDR3 has 10 amino acids.

This clonotype was counted ten times or more. The gene calls are TRBV6-2 or TRBV6-3 and TRBJ2-3, with D perhaps given as TRBD1 or TRBD2 (5 bases each). CDR3 length: 17 residues. With 6 bases removed from V and 4 bases from J, the gap between germline ends came to 23 bases. Germline assignment: CDR1 MNHEY and CDR2 SVGEGT. CDR3 region: CASRPRGRGPSADTQYF. CDR3 DNA sequence: TGTGCCAGCAGACCCCGTGGACGGGGACCAAGCGCAGATACGCAGTATTTT.

This clonotype was observed at least ten times. The chain uses TRBV20-1 and TRBJ1-5; weak D call: TRBD1 (5 bases). CDR3 size: 16 residues. Deletions cut 6 bases from V and 0 bases from J, with 18 bases between. Germline CDR1 DFQATT, CDR2 SNEGSKA (reference sequence). In DNA form, the CDR3 reads TGCAGTGCGTACCGGGGGGGAGACTATAGCAATCAGCCCCAGCATTTT. Protein product: CSAYRGGDYSNQPQHF.

V usage is TRBV5-6 and J usage is TRBJ1-5; D is ambiguous. V lost 5 bases, J lost 7 bases, and 13 bases lay in between. This CDR3 is 13 amino acids long. Germline V CDR1 and CDR2: SGHDT, YYEEEE. The CDR3: CASSLSWQQPQHF. CDR3 coding DNA: TGTGCCAGCAGTTTATCATGGCAGCAGCCCCAGCATTTT.

The genes are TRBV2 and TRBJ2-7, with D perhaps matching TRBD1 or TRBD2 (5 bases each). The CDR3 totals 13 residues. Germline CDR1 reads SNHLY; CDR2 reads FYNNEI. Trimming took off 5 bases at V and 5 bases at J, with 13 bases between the two ends. CDR3 nucleotides: TGTGCCAGCAGTCGGGACGGGGCGAACGAGCAGTACGTC. This sequence encodes CASSRDGANEQYV.

This clonotype was detected ten times or more. J is TRBJ2-7 and V is TRBV29-1, with D uncertain. V lost 0 bases and J lost 1, with 4 bases in between. Per the germline V gene, CDR1 is SQVTM and CDR2 is ANQGSEA. CDR3 length equals 12 residues. The CDR3 is CSVEEQSYEQYF. The CDR3 DNA follows: TGCAGCGTTGAAGAACAGTCCTACGAGCAGTACTTC.

With regard to this clonotype: Germline and junction disagree at one end, which may indicate a read error. This chain uses TRBV25-1 with TRBJ1-2, with TRBD1 matching over 9 bases. Germline V gene sequence: CDR1 MGHDK, CDR2 SYGVNS. This CDR3 has 14 residues. CDR3 sequence (DNA): TGTGCGAGCAGTATACGGGACAGGGACTATGGCTACACCTTC. It translates to CASSIRDRDYGYTF.

In this sample, this clonotype turned up many times. V is TRBV19 and J is TRBJ2-3; tentative D call: TRBD1 (5 bases). Germline CDR1 reads LNHDA; CDR2 reads SQIVND (reference sequence). This CDR3 region has 13 residues. V was pared by 6 bases and J by 0 bases, with 7 bases between. Here the CDR3 reads CASRQDSTDTQYF. CDR3 nucleotide sequence: TGTGCCAGTAGACAGGATAGCACAGATACGCAGTATTTT.

The chain links TRBV7-2 to TRBJ1-6; D is unresolved. The V gene's germline CDR1 is SGHTA and CDR2 FQGNSA. The V end was cut by 2 bases, the J end by 10 bases, with 9 bases between. The CDR3 sequence is 13 residues long. The CDR3 coding sequence is TGTGCCAGCAGCTTACTTGAAGGCTCACCCCTCCACTTT. Translated: CASSLLEGSPLHF.

This clonotype was detected only a few times. V gene TRBV24-1 combines with J gene TRBJ2-3, with TRBD1 as a possible D gene (6 bases). V shed 7 bases and J shed 2 bases, with 9 bases lying between them. This CDR3 has 13 amino acids. Germline-derived CDR1 and CDR2 are KGHDR and SFDVKD. The CDR3 here is CATRDSHTDTQYF. CDR3 in DNA: TGTGCCACCAGGGACAGTCACACAGATACGCAGTATTTT.

The rearrangement links TRBV25-1 to TRBJ2-5; 9 nucleotides align to TRBD1. This CDR3 has 15 residues. The J segment lost 2 bases and the V segment lost 5 bases, leaving 6 bases of the junction unmatched. CDR1 and CDR2 from the germline V gene are MGHDK and SYGVNS. CDR3 sequence (DNA): TGTGCCAGCAGTTTGGTCGGGACAGGGCAAGAGACCCAGTACTTC. Translation gives CASSLVGTGQETQYF.

This clonotype was picked up one time. The rearrangement joins TRBV7-3 to TRBJ1-1; no reliable D call. V lost 3 bases to trimming and J lost 3 bases, with 8 bases between them. Per the germline V gene, CDR1 is SGHTA and CDR2 is FQGTGA. The CDR3 runs to 13 residues. As DNA, the CDR3 is TGTGCCAGCAGCTTCGACGCGGACACTGAAGCTTTCTTT. Its translation: CASSFDADTEAFF.

The CDR3: CASSLLGVTGEQYF. The CDR3 region has the DNA TGCGCCAGCAGCTTGTTGGGGGTAACTGGCGAGCAGTACTTC. The V gene is TRBV5-1, the J gene TRBJ2-7; D might be TRBD1 or TRBD2, each matching 5 bases. V gave up 1 base and J gave up 6 bases, with 14 bases separating them. The CDR3 runs to 14 residues. Germline loops: CDR1 SGHRS, CDR2 YFSETQ.

As regards this clonotype: A single base separates this from a much larger clone, so it may be a read error. The chain uses TRBV11-1 and TRBJ1-1, with D hard to call. Germline CDR1 reads SGHAT; CDR2 reads FQDESV (reference sequence). Trimming took 1 base from V and 3 from J, leaving 9 bases between them. This CDR3 contains 14 residues. CDR3 sequence (DNA): TGTGCCAGCAGCTTAGTCGGGCGAGACACTGAAGCTTTCTTT. Translating it yields CASSLVGRDTEAFF.

The rearrangement links TRBV24-1 to TRBJ1-2; 7 bases agree with TRBD1. CDR3 length: 14 residues. Germline V gene lookup returns CDR1 KGHDR and CDR2 SFDVKD. V lost 3 bases and J lost 7; bases outside the gene matches: 7. CDR3 coding DNA: TGTGCCACCAGTGATATCGACAGGGTTGGTGGCTACACCTTC. This encodes CATSDIDRVGGYTF.

V usage is TRBV9 and J usage is TRBJ2-3; D is uncertain. Trimming left V 6 bases short and J 1 base short, with 12 bases between. Germline values: CDR1 SGDLS, CDR2 YYNGEE. This CDR3 is built from 14 residues. The DNA for the CDR3 is TGTGCCAGCAACGACGGTAAACGCACAGATACGCAGTATTTT. Translated, it gives CASNDGKRTDTQYF.

This clonotype appeared many times. The chain employs TRBV7-2 and TRBJ2-1; 7 nucleotides align to TRBD2. The germline V gene has CDR1 SGHTA and CDR2 FQGNSA. J gave up 7 bases and V 5 bases, and 8 bases lay outside the gene matches. The CDR3 is 14 amino acids. CDR3: CASSPRGGWNEQFF. The CDR3 nucleotides are TGTGCCAGCAGCCCCCGGGGAGGGTGGAATGAGCAGTTCTTC.

This clonotype has a count of ten or more. CDR3 coding DNA: TGTGCCAGCAGTTCTCCCCATGGCGGGGGGGCCGGGGAGCAGTACTTC. Its protein product is CASSSPHGGGAGEQYF. The rearrangement uses TRBV6-5 and TRBJ2-7, with TRBD2 matching 9 bases. Unmatched junction bases numbered 14, after V lost 4 bases and J lost 7 bases. Germline loops: CDR1 MNHEY, CDR2 SVGAGI. The CDR3 is made up of 16 amino acids.